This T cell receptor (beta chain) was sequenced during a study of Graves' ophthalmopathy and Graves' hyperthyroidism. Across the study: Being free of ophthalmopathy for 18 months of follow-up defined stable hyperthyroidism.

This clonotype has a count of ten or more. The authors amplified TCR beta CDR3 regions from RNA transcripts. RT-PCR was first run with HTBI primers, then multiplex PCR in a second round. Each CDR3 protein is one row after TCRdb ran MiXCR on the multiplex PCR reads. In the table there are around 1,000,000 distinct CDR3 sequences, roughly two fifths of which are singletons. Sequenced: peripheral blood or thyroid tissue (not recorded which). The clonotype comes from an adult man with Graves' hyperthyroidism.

The CDR3 DNA reads TGCAGCGTTCCTAGCGGGAGGTACCAAGAGACCCAGTACTTC. As protein: CSVPSGRYQETQYF. The rearrangement links TRBV29-1 to TRBJ2-5, with 11 bases aligning to TRBD2. The length of the CDR3 is 14 residues. V shed 5 bases and J 0 bases; nucleotides not matched to a gene: 2. Germline assignment: CDR1 SQVTM and CDR2 ANQGSEA.